The present T cell receptor (beta chain) was sequenced within a study of T cells after yellow fever vaccination. Template switching by 5'RACE produced TCR cDNA, adding a universal primer site and UMIs. TCRdb re-analysed the 5' RACE reads in MiXCR, keeping a single row per CDR3 protein. The repertoire has under 400,000 distinct CDR3 sequences, roughly 10% of them found once; the top ten carry more than 15%. The germline V gene has CDR1 MNHEY and CDR2 SVGEGT. The junction had 7 bases not matched to a gene; V was cut back by 7 bases and J by 3 bases. This CDR3 contains 14 residues. Study-wide findings and caveats: Reappearing after the booster were most of the clones from primary vaccination (about 96% CD4, 70% to 90% CD8). Only a small proportion of the clonotypes turned up in both the CD4 and the CD8 compartments, likely arising from convergent recombination.

Of note for this clonotype: The antigen is unknown.

This clonotype was sampled from a man aged 18 to 30 who received the YFV17D yellow fever vaccine. This sample comprised PBMCs, obtained on the day of the first yellow fever vaccination. V gene TRBV6-2 or TRBV6-3 combines with J gene TRBJ2-7; TRBD1 agrees at 9 bases. The CDR3 DNA follows: TGTGCCAGCACTACGGGACAGGGATTCTACGAGCAGTACTTC. Amino acid sequence: CASTTGQGFYEQYF.